This is a list of T cell receptor beta chains from one sample in a study of T cells in Graves' hyperthyroidism and ophthalmopathy. TCRdb reprocessed the multiplex PCR reads via MiXCR and lists one record per CDR3 protein. The sample carries 490,000 or so distinct CDR3 sequences, 20% to 25% recorded once. The sequencing input was blood. All receptors derive from a woman in her 70s with Graves' ophthalmopathy. The CDR3 runs from the conserved cysteine through the conserved F or W. Fields, in order: clone size, J gene, V gene, D gene, CDR3 protein, CDR3 DNA. A D gene is named only where the DNA matches it firmly. Size tells how often a clone was seen (once, few, many) or the class of an expanded clone, and some rows leave it out.

>few|TRBJ2-3|TRBV6-1|-
CASTRGGSDTQYF
TGTGCCAGCACCCGAGGGGGGTCTGATACGCAGTATTTT
>few|TRBJ2-3|TRBV7-3|-
CASSFGRVGDTQYF
TGTGCCAGCAGCTTTGGCAGGGTGGGAGATACGCAGTATTTT
>many|TRBJ2-7|TRBV20-1|TRBD1
CSARQGYEQYF
TGCAGTGCTCGACAGGGCTACGAGCAGTACTTC
>-|TRBJ2-2|TRBV9|TRBD2
CASSARLAGRSGELFF
TGTGCCAGCAGCGCCCGACTAGCGGGGCGATCCGGGGAGCTGTTTTTT
>many|TRBJ2-5|TRBV6-1|TRBD1
CASSDPGQGSWVYQETQYF
TGTGCCAGCAGTGATCCGGGACAGGGATCTTGGGTGTACCAAGAGACCCAGTACTTC
>many|TRBJ1-5|TRBV7-9|-
CASSLEGEQPQHF
TGTGCCAGCAGCTTAGAGGGGGAACAGCCCCAGCATTTT
>many|TRBJ1-1|TRBV27|TRBD1
CASSLRTGGNTEAFF
TGTGCCAGCAGTTTAAGGACAGGGGGGAACACTGAAGCTTTCTTT
>few|TRBJ1-5|TRBV6-1|TRBD1
CASSETGGLSNQPQHF
TGTGCCAGCAGTGAAACAGGGGGCCTGAGCAATCAGCCCCAGCATTTT
>many|TRBJ1-5|TRBV6-1|TRBD1
CASSETDRVGNQPQHF
TGTGCCAGCAGTGAAACGGACAGGGTCGGCAATCAGCCCCAGCATTTT
>-|TRBJ2-6|TRBV28|-
CAIRGGDLTSGANVLTF
TGTGCCATCAGAGGGGGAGACCTAACATCTGGGGCCAACGTCCTGACTTTC
>many|TRBJ1-3|TRBV7-2|-
CASTVWPGNTIYF
TGTGCCAGCACCGTGTGGCCTGGAAACACCATATATTTT
>few|TRBJ1-1|TRBV20-1|-
CSAPWARDTEAFF
TGCAGTGCTCCCTGGGCCAGGGACACTGAAGCTTTCTTT
>many|TRBJ2-5|TRBV28|-
CASSLPPGGIETQYF
TGTGCCAGCAGTTTACCTCCAGGGGGGATCGAGACCCAGTACTTC
>few|TRBJ2-1|TRBV11-2|-
CASSLDRFIGQRNFNEQFF
TGTGCCAGCAGCTTAGATCGATTTATAGGCCAGCGGAATTTCAATGAGCAGTTCTTC
>few|TRBJ2-4|TRBV28|-
CASSPQGSKNIQYF
TGTGCCAGCAGTCCACAGGGTTCTAAAAACATTCAGTACTTC
>-|TRBJ2-1|TRBV2|-
CASTLGTATRFF
TGTGCCAGCACCCTCGGGACCGCGACCCGGTTCTTC
>few|TRBJ2-3|TRBV24-1|TRBD2
CATSDAGTSKADTQYF
TGTGCCACCAGTGATGCCGGGACTAGCAAGGCAGATACGCAGTATTTT
>-|TRBJ1-5|TRBV20-1|TRBD1
CSARPGQGFNQPQHF
TGCAGTGCGCGTCCGGGACAGGGCTTCAATCAGCCCCAGCATTTT
>few|TRBJ2-1|TRBV6-1|TRBD1
CASSDRGLYNEQFF
TGTGCCAGCAGCGACAGGGGGCTTTACAATGAGCAGTTCTTC
>few|TRBJ2-7|TRBV4-1|TRBD1
CASSLPGGTYEQYF
TGCGCCAGCAGCCTACCAGGGGGCACCTACGAGCAGTACTTC
>-|TRBJ1-6|TRBV19|-
CASSTGTGDNSPLHF
TGTGCCAGTAGTACGGGGACGGGGGATAATTCACCCCTCCACTTT
>-|TRBJ2-2|TRBV20-1|-
CSARDVGGRNTGELFF
TGCAGTGCTAGAGATGTTGGGGGCCGAAACACCGGGGAGCTGTTTTTT
>many|TRBJ2-7|TRBV6-5|-
CASSYVGLDSYEQYF
TGTGCCAGCAGTTACGTAGGCCTCGACAGCTACGAGCAGTACTTC
>-|TRBJ2-7|TRBV11-3|-
CASSLAPGPPYEQYF
TGTGCCAGCAGCTTAGCCCCCGGGCCACCGTACGAGCAGTACTTC
>-|TRBJ2-1|TRBV4-1|-
CASSQEGYNRNNEQFF
TGCGCCAGCAGCCAAGAAGGCTACAACCGAAACAATGAGCAGTTCTTC
>many|TRBJ2-1|TRBV4-3|-
CASSHRNEQFF
TGTGCCAGCAGCCATCGAAATGAGCAGTTCTTC
>many|TRBJ1-1|TRBV12-3/TRBV12-4|-
CASSSGRSNTEAFF
TGTGCCAGCAGTTCAGGACGGTCGAACACTGAAGCTTTCTTT
>-|TRBJ1-1|TRBV18|-
CASSLGGVKNTEAFF
TGTGCCAGCTCACTTGGGGGGGTGAAGAACACTGAAGCTTTCTTT
>-|TRBJ1-1|TRBV19|-
CASSIVGANTEAFF
TGTGCCAGTAGTATCGTAGGGGCGAACACTGAAGCTTTCTTT
>few|TRBJ2-5|TRBV20-1|TRBD2
CSALPLLAGGFETQYF
TGCAGTGCCCTCCCTCTGCTAGCGGGAGGGTTTGAGACCCAGTACTTC
>few|TRBJ2-2|TRBV7-2|TRBD2
CASRRLAFGELFF
TGTGCCAGCAGGAGACTAGCGTTCGGGGAGCTGTTTTTT
>many|TRBJ1-1|TRBV7-2|-
CASSPGPYLDTEAFF
TGTGCCAGCAGCCCCGGACCTTACCTGGACACTGAAGCTTTCTTT
>few|TRBJ2-3|TRBV11-2|TRBD2
CASSLPGGSDTQYF
TGTGCCAGCAGCCTACCCGGGGGGTCAGATACGCAGTATTTT
>many|TRBJ2-1|TRBV12-3/TRBV12-4|-
CASTHPPSSYEQFF
TGTGCCAGCACCCACCCCCCGAGTAGCTATGAGCAGTTCTTC
>-|TRBJ2-7|TRBV20-1|-
CSVSPREFSYEQYF
TGCAGTGTGAGTCCACGGGAGTTCTCCTACGAGCAGTACTTC
>-|TRBJ1-2|TRBV30|-
CAWSNYGYTF
TGTGCCTGGAGTAATTATGGCTACACCTTC
>-|TRBJ2-1|TRBV19|-
CASSTAAIGNEQFF
TGTGCCAGTAGTACAGCCGCCATAGGGAATGAGCAGTTCTTC
>few|TRBJ1-2|TRBV20-1|TRBD1
CSAREGQGSGYTF
TGCAGTGCTAGAGAGGGACAGGGGTCTGGCTACACCTTC
>-|TRBJ1-4|TRBV5-1|-
CASSTDLEKLFF
TGCGCCAGCAGCACGGACCTGGAAAAACTGTTTTTT
>-|TRBJ2-1|TRBV10-2|-
CASRASADTYNEQFF
TGCGCCAGCAGGGCTAGCGCCGATACTTACAATGAGCAGTTCTTC
>few|TRBJ2-5|TRBV20-1|-
CSASTGTLAGSRETQYF
TGCAGTGCTAGCACCGGGACCTTGGCGGGTAGTAGGGAGACCCAGTACTTC
>few|TRBJ2-1|TRBV24-1|TRBD1
CATRTTPGTGGRTNEQFF
TGTGCCACCAGGACAACGCCCGGGACAGGGGGGAGGACTAATGAGCAGTTCTTC
>-|TRBJ1-1|TRBV9|-
CASSPRGTVMNTEAFF
TGTGCCAGCAGCCCCCGAGGGACGGTAATGAACACTGAAGCTTTCTTT
>many|TRBJ2-5|TRBV6-1|-
CASLKAGQETQYF
TGTGCCAGCCTTAAGGCGGGCCAAGAGACCCAGTACTTC
>-|TRBJ2-3|TRBV5-1|-
CASSLVSGSMADTQYF
TGCGCCAGCAGCTTAGTCTCAGGGTCTATGGCAGATACGCAGTATTTT
>-|TRBJ2-1|TRBV7-2|-
CASSPGGSLGDEQFF
TGTGCCAGCAGCCCAGGAGGCAGCTTAGGGGATGAGCAGTTCTTC
>-|TRBJ2-3|TRBV5-4|-
CASSLATTEGTQYF
TGTGCCAGCAGCTTGGCTACGACAGAGGGTACGCAGTATTTT
>few|TRBJ2-3|TRBV20-1|-
CSARSARSTDTQYF
TGCAGTGCTAGGTCCGCTAGGAGCACAGATACGCAGTATTTT
>-|TRBJ2-1|TRBV28|-
CASSWGVGNEQFF
TGTGCCAGCAGTTGGGGTGTGGGGAATGAGCAGTTCTTC
>-|TRBJ2-1|TRBV9|TRBD2
CASSVAGLAGVDEQFF
TGTGCCAGCAGCGTAGCAGGGCTAGCGGGAGTCGATGAGCAGTTCTTC
>many|TRBJ2-2|TRBV12-3/TRBV12-4|-
CASSPGQLNTGELFF
TGTGCCAGCAGTCCGGGACAACTGAACACCGGGGAGCTGTTTTTT